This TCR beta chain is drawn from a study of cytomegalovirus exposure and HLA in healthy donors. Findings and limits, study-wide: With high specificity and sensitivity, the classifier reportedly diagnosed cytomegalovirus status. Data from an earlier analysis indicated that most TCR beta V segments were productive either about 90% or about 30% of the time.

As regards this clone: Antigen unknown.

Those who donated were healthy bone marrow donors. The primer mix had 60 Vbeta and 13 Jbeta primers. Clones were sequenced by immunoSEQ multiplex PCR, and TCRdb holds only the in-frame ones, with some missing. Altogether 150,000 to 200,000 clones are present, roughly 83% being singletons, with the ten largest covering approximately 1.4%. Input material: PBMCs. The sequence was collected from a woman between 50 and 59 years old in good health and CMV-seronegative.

CDR3 nucleotides: TGTGCCAGCAGCTTACCTGGACAGAGCCGGGGTAACTATGGCTACACCTTC. Translated: CASSLPGQSRGNYGYTF. The chain carries TRBV7-2 and TRBJ1-2, with a possible D match to TRBD1 (6 bases). The CDR3 loop spans 17 amino acids. The V end was cut by 2 bases, the J end by 1 base, with 17 bases between. Germline assignment: CDR1 SGHTA and CDR2 FQGNSA.